This T cell receptor (beta chain) appears in the sequencing data of a study of shared clonotypes between healthy human individuals (dated by TCRdb to 2020 to 2022). Broadly, across the study: The cohort comprised two women and a few men aged 18 to 49 years. Between about 0.85 and 8.9 billion PBMCs per donor were obtained by leukapheresis. The study deeply sequenced blood TCR repertoires of several healthy adults to estimate repertoire size and the extent of clonotype sharing between individuals. Different laboratories and diverse techniques were used to prepare libraries and sequence TCR repertoires, to increase sequencing depth and limit assay-specific biases.

CDR1 and CDR2 were assigned from the germline V gene (reference sequence) as MNHNY and SVGAGI. The CDR3 covers 13 residues, taking in both the cysteine and the phenylalanine. Just CDR3 DNA is preserved here, 39 bases in frame from base 1. The trim is 0 bases for V and 7 bases for J, with a gap of 7 bases between the germline ends. Regarding this clone: Its target antigen remains unknown. It has no much larger one-base neighbor in the sample; base qualities were not kept.

Using the deep immunoSEQ assay, TCR CDR3 regions were amplified from genomic DNA by multiplex PCR. For each cell subset, the extracted genomic DNA was distributed evenly across all wells of several immunoSEQ 96-well plates, and each plate served as one replicate. For unsorted PBMC, roughly 270 ng genomic DNA, equal to 30,000 or so T cell genomes, was loaded into each replicate PCR. Ten immunoSEQ deep assay plates were used to sequence the unsorted PBMC genomic DNA. The purified libraries were quantified using a Qubit 3.0 fluorometer, sized with a Bioanalyzer 2100, and then quantified again using the KAPA Library Quantification kit. Every immunoSEQ 96-well plate was sequenced on a separate single-read 150-cycle Illumina NextSeq 550 flow cell. The original methods were these. Because the immunoSEQ output included only junctional sequences and no quality scores, the filtering could not be the same as the filtering used for full-length reads. To assign V/J genes and CDR3, sequences were annotated against IMGT germline references using PyIR, a Python wrapper for IgBLAST v1.9. Any read was removed if the V/J assignment was weak (E-value above 1e-6), the CDR3 was missing, or the read contained stop codons, out-of-frame junctions, or ambiguous translated residues. A V3J clonotype was defined by an identical inferred V gene, J gene, and CDR3 amino acid sequence. The percentage overlap between two repertoires was calculated by dividing the number of shared unique clonotypes by the size of the smaller repertoire. Richness of each repertoire was evaluated using RTK rarefaction, the Chao1 estimator, and Recon v2.1 estimates of unobserved clonotypes. What TCRdb holds here is the immuneACCESS table cut down to in-frame rearrangements. Part of the clones is not present; checked against another copy, under half of the missing clones reflect an unresolved V gene, and the others are unexplained. V and J calls and clone size are copied from that table; D and trimming were computed from the DNA. Counted in this sample were 450,000 to 500,000 clones; around four fifths of them appeared once. About 12% of the sample belongs to the ten largest clones.

General study outcomes and caveats: Because the study included only a small number of donors, the genetic and exposure-history diversity represented was limited. Sampling was restricted to blood, and TCR repertoires in tissues likely differ from the TCR repertoires found in blood. Pairwise subsampling indicated that sequencing depth was expected to affect the degree of clonotype sharing among donors.

The donors were healthy, HIV-negative adults with no recently reported acute infections or vaccinations. Only Caucasian adults living in Nashville, Tennessee, USA were represented among the donors. For unsorted samples, 90 million or so PBMCs were counted and genomic DNA was extracted with the QIAamp DNA Blood Mini kit. Blood was collected by leukapheresis, and PBMCs were isolated by Ficoll-Histopaque density gradient centrifugation and then cryopreserved in liquid nitrogen vapor phase. Recombination connected TRBV6-6 to TRBJ1-5, with TRBD1 tentatively as D gene (5 bases match). Sample: PBMCs. The source of this sequence is a woman aged 40 to 50 in good health. Some clones in this sample may be carry-over from other donors' samples. The nucleotide sequence is TGTGCCAGCAGTTACTCGGGGGAGCAGCCCCAGCATTTT. It encodes CASSYSGEQPQHF.